This T cell receptor beta chain was obtained from a study of shared clonotypes between healthy human individuals. Data came from immunoSEQ multiplex PCR; TCRdb stores just in-frame clones and leaves some out. The data contain over 700,000 clones, around 70% of them singletons. The TCR comes from a woman under 40 in good health. The sample was memory CD4+ T cells sorted from blood. Indicated subset: CD45RA-negative fraction.

The CDR3 DNA is TGTGCCAGCAGTTTATTTGGGGTAGCAGCTTTCTTT. This gives the protein CASSLFGVAAFF. The chain has TRBV28 and TRBJ1-1, with D unclear. Germline V gene sequence: CDR1 MDHEN, CDR2 SYDVKM. Deletions cut 1 base from V and 10 bases from J, with 10 bases between. There are 12 residues in the CDR3.